This entry is about one T cell receptor (beta chain). Its target is unknown. The assay was immunoSEQ multiplex PCR, and TCRdb's table has in-frame clones only and misses some. Here the sample spans hundreds of thousands of clones, around 96% being singletons. The CDR3 length is 16 residues. This entry belongs to a study of shared clonotypes between healthy human individuals. Whole-study context: Participating donors consisted of two women and three men aged 18 to 49. Each donor contributed plates that comprised three CD4 naive, three CD4 memory, two CD8 naive and one CD8 memory. Study-level points and caveats: It was the few donors that limited the genetic and exposure-history diversity represented. Sample collection involved blood only; tissue repertoires are likely different.

Terminally differentiated effector memory CD45RA+ cells were excluded by CCR7 positive selection of CD45RO-negative cells. What was sequenced was naive CD8+ T cells sorted from blood. The sequence derives from a woman in her 30s in good health. The V and J genes are TRBV7-5 and TRBJ2-4; the D call of TRBD2 is as the table states it, not checked on the DNA. TRBV7-5 has pseudogene status. CDR3 DNA: TGTGTCAGAAGCCCTCTAGGTATCGGGAGGGGTAACATTCAGTACTTC. It translates to CVRSPLGIGRGNIQYF.